The present entry profiles one T cell receptor (beta chain) with its context. Antigen: not known. This sample was taken from a study of vaccination and CD4 T cells after COVID-19. Overall study: Vaccinees got either two BNT162b2 doses or two mRNA-1273 doses. Convalescent patients gave post-COVID blood a median about 100 days post-diagnosis, range 35 to 161. Blood was drawn a median roughly 67 days post second dose, range 14 to 241.

Cultured CD4+ T-cell DNA underwent Oncomine TCR Beta short-read sequencing. TCRdb passed the PCR reads through MiXCR, listing each CDR3 protein once. The sample gives around 13,000 distinct CDR3 sequences, about half of which show up once; 15% is in the top ten. The treatment: approximately 9-day PBMC culture with coronavirus spike peptide pools or control peptides (ViraFEST assay). The germline V gene has CDR1 SNHLY and CDR2 FYNNEI. The CDR3 contains 15 residues. J gave up 0 bases and V 5 bases, and 2 bases lay outside the gene matches. The sequenced sample was CD4+ T cells from blood, cultured in vitro. The clonotype comes from a human donor who had recovered from COVID-19. This chain links TRBV2 with TRBJ2-1; 9 bases align to TRBD1. CDR3 nucleotides: TGTGCCAGCAGTAGGGGACAGGGCTCCTACAATGAGCAGTTCTTC. Its translation: CASSRGQGSYNEQFF.